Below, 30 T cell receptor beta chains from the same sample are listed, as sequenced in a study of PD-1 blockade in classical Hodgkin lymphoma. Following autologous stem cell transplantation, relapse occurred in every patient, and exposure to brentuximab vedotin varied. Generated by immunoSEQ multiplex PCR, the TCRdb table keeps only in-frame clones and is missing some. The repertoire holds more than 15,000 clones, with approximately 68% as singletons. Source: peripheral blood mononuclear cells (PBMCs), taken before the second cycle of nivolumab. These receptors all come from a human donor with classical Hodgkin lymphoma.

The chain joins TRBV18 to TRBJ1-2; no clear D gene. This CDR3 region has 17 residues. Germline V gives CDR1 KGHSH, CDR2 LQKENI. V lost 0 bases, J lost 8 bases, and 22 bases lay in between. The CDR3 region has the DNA TGTGCCAGCTCACCACCGAACGCTAAAACCACCGGGAAGGGCTACACCTTC. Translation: CASSPPNAKTTGKGYTF. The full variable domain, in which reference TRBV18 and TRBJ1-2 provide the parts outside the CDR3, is NAGVMQNPRHLVRRRGQEARLRCSPMKGHSHVYWYRQLPEEGLKFMVYLQKENIIDESGMPKERFSAEFPKEGPSILRIQQVVRGDSAAYFCASSPPNAKTTGKGYTFGSGTRLTVV.

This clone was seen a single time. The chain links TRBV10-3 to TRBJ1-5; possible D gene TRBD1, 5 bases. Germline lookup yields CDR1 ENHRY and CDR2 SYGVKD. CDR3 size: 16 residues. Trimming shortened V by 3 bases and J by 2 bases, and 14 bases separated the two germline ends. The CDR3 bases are TGTGCCATCAGTGATGCCGGGACCTGGGGCAATCAGCCCCAGCATTTT. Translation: CAISDAGTWGNQPQHF.

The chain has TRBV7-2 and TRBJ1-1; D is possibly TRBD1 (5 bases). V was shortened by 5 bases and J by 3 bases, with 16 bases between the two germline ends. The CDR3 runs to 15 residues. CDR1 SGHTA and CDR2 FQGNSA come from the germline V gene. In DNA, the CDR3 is TGTGCCAGCAGCCTCTCTAGACAGCTATACACTGAAGCTTTCTTT. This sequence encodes CASSLSRQLYTEAFF.

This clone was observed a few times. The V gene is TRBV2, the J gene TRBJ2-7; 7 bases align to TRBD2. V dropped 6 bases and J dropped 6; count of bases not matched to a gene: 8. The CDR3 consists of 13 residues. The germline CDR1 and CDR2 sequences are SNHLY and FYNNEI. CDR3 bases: TGTGCCAGCAGCCGGACTAGTGAAAGCGAGCAGTACTTC. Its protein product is CASSRTSESEQYF.

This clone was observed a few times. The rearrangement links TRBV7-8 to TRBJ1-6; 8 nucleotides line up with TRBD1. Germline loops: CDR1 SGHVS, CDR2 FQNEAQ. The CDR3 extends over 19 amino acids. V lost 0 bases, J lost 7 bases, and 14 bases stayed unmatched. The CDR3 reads CASSLAGTGYTRPNSPLHF. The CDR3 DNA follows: TGTGCCAGCAGCTTAGCCGGGACAGGTTACACCCGGCCGAATTCACCCCTCCACTTT.

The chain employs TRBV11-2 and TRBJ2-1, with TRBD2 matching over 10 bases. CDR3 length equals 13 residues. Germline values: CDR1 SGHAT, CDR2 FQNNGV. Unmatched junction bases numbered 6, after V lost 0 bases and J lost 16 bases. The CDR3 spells CASSLESSGSRFF. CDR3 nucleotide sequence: TGTGCCAGCAGCTTAGAGTCTAGCGGGAGTCGTTTCTTC.

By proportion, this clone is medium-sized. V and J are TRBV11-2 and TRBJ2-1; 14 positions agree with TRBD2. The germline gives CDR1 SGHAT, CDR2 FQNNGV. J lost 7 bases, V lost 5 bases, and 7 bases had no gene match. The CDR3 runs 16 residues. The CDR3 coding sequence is TGTGCCAGCAGCACCAGACTAGCGGGAGGGAAGAATGAGCAGTTCTTC. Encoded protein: CASSTRLAGGKNEQFF.

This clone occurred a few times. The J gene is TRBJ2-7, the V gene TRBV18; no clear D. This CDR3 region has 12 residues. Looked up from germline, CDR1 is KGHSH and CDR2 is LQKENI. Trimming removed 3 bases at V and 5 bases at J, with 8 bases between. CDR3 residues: CASSPPSDEQYF. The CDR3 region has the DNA TGTGCCAGCTCACCCCCCTCGGACGAGCAGTACTTC.

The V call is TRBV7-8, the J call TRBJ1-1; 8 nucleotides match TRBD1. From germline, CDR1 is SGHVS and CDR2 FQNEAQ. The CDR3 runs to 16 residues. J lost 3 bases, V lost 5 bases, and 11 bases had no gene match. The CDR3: CASSDRQGRVDTEAFF. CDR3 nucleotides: TGTGCCAGCAGCGATAGACAGGGGAGGGTCGACACTGAAGCTTTCTTT.

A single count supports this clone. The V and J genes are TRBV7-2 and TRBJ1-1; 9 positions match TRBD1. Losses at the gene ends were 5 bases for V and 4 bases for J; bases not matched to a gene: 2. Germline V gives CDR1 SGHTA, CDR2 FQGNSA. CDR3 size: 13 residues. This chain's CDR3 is CASSAQGATEAFF. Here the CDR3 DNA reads TGTGCCAGCAGCGCACAGGGGGCCACTGAAGCTTTCTTT.

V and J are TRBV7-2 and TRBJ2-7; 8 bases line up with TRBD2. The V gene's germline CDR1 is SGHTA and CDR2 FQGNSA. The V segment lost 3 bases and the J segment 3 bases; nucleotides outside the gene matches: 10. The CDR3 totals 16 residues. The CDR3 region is CASSLGVAGQVYEQYF. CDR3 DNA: TGTGCCAGCAGCTTGGGGGTAGCGGGACAAGTCTACGAGCAGTACTTC. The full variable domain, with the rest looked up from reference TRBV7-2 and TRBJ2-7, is GAGVSQSPSNKVTEKGKDVELRCDPISGHTALYWYRQSLGQGLEFLIYFQGNSAPDKSGLPSDRFSAERTGGSVSTLTIQRTQQEDSAVYLCASSLGVAGQVYEQYFGPGTRLTVT.

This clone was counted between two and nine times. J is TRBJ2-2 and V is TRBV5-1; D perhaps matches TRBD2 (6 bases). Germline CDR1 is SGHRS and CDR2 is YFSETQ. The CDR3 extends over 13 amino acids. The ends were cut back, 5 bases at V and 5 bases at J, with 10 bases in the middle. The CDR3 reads CASSPSGTGELFF. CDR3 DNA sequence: TGCGCCAGCAGTCCGAGCGGGACCGGGGAGCTGTTTTTT.

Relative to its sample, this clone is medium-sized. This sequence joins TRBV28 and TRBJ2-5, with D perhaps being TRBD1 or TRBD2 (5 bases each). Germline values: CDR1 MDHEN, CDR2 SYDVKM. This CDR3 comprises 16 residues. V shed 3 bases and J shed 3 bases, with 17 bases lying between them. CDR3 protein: CASSFLRGGVEETQYF. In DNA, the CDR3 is TGTGCCAGCAGTTTCCTTCGGGGCGGCGTGGAAGAGACCCAGTACTTC.

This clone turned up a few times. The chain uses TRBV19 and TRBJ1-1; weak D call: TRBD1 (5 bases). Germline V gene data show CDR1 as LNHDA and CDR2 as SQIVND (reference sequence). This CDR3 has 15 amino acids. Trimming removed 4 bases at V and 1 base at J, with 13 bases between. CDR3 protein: CASSTVGLQNTEAFF. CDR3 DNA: TGTGCCAGTAGTACGGTGGGACTCCAGAACACTGAAGCTTTCTTT.

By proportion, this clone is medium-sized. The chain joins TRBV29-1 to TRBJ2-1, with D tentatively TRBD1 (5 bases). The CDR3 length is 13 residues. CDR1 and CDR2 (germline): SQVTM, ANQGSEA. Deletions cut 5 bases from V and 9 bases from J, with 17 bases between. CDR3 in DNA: TGCAGCGTTATCCCCTTTAGACAGTCTGAGCAGTTCTTC. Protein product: CSVIPFRQSEQFF.

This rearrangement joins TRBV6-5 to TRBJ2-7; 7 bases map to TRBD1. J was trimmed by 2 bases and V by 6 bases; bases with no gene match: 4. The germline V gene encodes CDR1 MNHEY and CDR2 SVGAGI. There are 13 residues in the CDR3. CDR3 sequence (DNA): TGTGCCAGCAGGACGGGACAGCCCTACGAGCAGTACTTC. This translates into CASRTGQPYEQYF.

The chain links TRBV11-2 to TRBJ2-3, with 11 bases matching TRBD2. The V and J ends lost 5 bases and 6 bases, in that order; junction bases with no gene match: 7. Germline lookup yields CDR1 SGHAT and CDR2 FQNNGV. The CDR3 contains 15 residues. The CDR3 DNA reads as TGTGCCAGCAGCCGCGGGACTAGCGGTGGGGATACGCAGTATTTT. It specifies CASSRGTSGGDTQYF. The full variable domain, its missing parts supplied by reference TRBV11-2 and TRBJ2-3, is EAGVAQSPRYKIIEKRQSVAFWCNPISGHATLYWYQQILGQGPKLLIQFQNNGVVDDSQLPKDRFSAERLKGVDSTLKIQPAKLEDSAVYLCASSRGTSGGDTQYFGPGTRLTVL.

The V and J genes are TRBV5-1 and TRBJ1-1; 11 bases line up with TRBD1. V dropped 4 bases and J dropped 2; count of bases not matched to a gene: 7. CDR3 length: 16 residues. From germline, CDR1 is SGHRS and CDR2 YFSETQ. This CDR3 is CASSNGQGAINTEAFF. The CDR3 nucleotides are TGCGCCAGCAGCAACGGACAGGGGGCAATTAACACTGAAGCTTTCTTT.

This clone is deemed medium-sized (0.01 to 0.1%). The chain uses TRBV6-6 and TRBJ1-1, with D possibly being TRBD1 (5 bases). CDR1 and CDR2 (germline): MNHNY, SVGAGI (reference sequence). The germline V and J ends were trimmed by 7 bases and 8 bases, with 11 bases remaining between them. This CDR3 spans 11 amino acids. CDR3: CASIWGREAFF. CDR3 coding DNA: TGTGCCAGCATATGGGGGAGGGAAGCTTTCTTT.

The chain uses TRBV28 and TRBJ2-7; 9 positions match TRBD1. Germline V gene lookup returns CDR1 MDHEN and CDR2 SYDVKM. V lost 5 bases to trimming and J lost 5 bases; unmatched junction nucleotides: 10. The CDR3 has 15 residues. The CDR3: CASSPTGTGLNEQYF. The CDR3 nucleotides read TGTGCCAGCAGTCCAACCGGGACAGGGCTTAACGAGCAGTACTTC.

In DNA form, the CDR3 reads TGTGCCAGCAGCTCGGGACAGCCCTCTGGAAACACCATATATTTT. Amino acid sequence: CASSSGQPSGNTIYF. The J gene is TRBJ1-3, the V gene TRBV13; TRBD1 aligns across 7 bases. In germline, CDR1 is PRHDT, CDR2 FYEKMQ (reference sequence). The CDR3 loop spans 15 amino acids. Trimming cost V 4 bases and J 0 bases; bases outside gene matches: 3.

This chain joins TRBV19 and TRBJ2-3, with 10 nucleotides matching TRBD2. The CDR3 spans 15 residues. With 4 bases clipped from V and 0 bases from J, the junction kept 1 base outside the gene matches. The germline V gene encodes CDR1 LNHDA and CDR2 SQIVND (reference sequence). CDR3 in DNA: TGTGCCAGTAGTACGGGACTAGCGAGCACAGATACGCAGTATTTT. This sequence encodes CASSTGLASTDTQYF.

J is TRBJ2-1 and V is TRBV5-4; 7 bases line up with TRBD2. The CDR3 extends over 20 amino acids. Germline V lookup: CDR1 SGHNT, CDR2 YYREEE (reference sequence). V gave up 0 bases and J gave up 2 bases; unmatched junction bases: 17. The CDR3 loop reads CASSLADGREIFFTYNEQFF. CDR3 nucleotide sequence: TGTGCCAGCAGCTTGGCCGATGGGCGGGAGATTTTCTTCACCTACAATGAGCAGTTCTTC.

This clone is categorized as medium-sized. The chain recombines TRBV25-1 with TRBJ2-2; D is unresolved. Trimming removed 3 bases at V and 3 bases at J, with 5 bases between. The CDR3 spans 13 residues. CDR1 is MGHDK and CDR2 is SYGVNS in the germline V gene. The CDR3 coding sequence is TGTGCCAGCAGTGATAGGTACACCGGGGAGCTGTTTTTT. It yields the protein CASSDRYTGELFF.

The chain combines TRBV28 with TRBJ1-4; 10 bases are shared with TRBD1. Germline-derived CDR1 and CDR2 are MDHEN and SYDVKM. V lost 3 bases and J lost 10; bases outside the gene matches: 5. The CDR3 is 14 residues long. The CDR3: CASSLGTGARKLFF. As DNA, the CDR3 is TGTGCCAGCAGTTTGGGGACAGGGGCCCGAAAACTGTTTTTT.

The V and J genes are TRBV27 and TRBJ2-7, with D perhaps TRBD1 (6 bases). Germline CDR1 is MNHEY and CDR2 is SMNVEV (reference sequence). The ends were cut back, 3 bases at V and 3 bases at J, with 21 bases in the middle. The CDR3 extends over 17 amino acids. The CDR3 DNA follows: TGTGCCAGCAGTTTTCTAGGTAAGGGGACACAAGGCTACGAGCAGTACTTC. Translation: CASSFLGKGTQGYEQYF.

The CDR3 is CASRETGARETQYF. The CDR3 region has the DNA TGTGCCAGCAGGGAAACAGGGGCCCGGGAGACCCAGTACTTC. The rearrangement joins TRBV2 to TRBJ2-5; 7 bases map to TRBD1. CDR1 and CDR2 from the germline V gene are SNHLY and FYNNEI. The CDR3 runs 14 residues. V dropped 6 bases and J dropped 5; count of bases not matched to a gene: 9.

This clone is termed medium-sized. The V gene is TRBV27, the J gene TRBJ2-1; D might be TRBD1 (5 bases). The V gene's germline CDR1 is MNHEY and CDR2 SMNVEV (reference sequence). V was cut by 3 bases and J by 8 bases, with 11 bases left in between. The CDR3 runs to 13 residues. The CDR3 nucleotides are TGTGCCAGCAGTTTGCAGGGTTGGTATGAGCAGTTCTTC. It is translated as CASSLQGWYEQFF.

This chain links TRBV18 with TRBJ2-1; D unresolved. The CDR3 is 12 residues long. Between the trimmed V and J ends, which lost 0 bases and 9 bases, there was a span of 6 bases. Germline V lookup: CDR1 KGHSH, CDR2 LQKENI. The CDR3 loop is CASSPPMGEQFF. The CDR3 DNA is TGTGCCAGCTCACCACCGATGGGTGAGCAGTTCTTC.

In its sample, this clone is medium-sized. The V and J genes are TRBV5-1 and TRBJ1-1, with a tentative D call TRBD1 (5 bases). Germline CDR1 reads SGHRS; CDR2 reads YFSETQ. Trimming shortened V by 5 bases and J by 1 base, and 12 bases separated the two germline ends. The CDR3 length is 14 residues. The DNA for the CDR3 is TGCGCCAGCAGTCTCCAAGGACAGAACACTGAAGCTTTCTTT. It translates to CASSLQGQNTEAFF.